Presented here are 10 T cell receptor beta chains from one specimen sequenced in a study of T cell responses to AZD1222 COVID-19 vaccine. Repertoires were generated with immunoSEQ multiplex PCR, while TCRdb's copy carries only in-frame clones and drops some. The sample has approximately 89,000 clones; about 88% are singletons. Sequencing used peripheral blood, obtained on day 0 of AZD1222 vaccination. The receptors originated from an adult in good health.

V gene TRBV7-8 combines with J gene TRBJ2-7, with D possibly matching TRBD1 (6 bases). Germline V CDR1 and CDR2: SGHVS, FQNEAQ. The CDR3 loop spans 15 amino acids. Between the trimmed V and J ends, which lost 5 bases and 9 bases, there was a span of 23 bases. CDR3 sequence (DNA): TGTGCCAGCAGCCCCACAGGGTCTGACCACCCCCTGCAGTACTTC. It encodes CASSPTGSDHPLQYF. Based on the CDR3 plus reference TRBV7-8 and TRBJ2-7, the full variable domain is GAGVSQSPRYKVAKRGQDVALRCDPISGHVSLFWYQQALGQGPEFLTYFQNEAQLDKSGLPSDRFFAERPEGSVSTLKIQRTQQEDSAVYLCASSPTGSDHPLQYFGPGTRLTVT.

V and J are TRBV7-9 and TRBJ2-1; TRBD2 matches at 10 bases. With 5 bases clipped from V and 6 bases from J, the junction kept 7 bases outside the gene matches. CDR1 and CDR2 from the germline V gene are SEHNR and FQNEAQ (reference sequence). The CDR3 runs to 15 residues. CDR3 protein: CASSPSGGLINEQFF. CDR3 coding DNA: TGTGCCAGCAGCCCTAGCGGGGGCCTAATCAATGAGCAGTTCTTC.

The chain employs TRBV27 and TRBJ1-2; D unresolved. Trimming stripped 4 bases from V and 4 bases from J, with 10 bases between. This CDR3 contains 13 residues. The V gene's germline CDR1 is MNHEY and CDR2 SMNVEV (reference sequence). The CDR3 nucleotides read TGTGCCAGCAGTTCCGGGTCGAGCTATGGCTACACCTTC. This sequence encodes CASSSGSSYGYTF.

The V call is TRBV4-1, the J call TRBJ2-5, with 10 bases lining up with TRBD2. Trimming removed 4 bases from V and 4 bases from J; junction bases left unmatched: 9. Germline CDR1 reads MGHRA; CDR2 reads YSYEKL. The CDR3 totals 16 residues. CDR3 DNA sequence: TGCGCCAGCAGCCTGGTTCCGGGACTAGCGAGAGAGACCCAGTACTTC. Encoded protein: CASSLVPGLARETQYF.

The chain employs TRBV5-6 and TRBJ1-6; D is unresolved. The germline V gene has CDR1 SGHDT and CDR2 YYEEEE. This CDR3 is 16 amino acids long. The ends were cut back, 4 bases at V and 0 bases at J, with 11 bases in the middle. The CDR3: CASSPRPSSYNSPLHF. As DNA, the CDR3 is TGTGCCAGCAGCCCCAGACCGAGCTCCTATAATTCACCCCTCCACTTT.

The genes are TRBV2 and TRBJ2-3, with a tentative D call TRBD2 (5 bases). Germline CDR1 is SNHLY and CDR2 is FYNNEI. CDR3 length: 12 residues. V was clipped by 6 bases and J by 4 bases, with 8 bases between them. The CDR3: CASSLAADTQYF. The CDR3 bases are TGTGCCAGCAGCCTAGCCGCAGATACGCAGTATTTT. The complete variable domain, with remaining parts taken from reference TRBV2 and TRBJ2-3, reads EPEVTQTPSHQVTQMGQEVILRCVPISNHLYFYWYRQILGQKVEFLVSFYNNEISEKSEIFDDQFSVERPDGSNFTLKIRSTKLEDSAMYFCASSLAADTQYFGPGTRLTVL.

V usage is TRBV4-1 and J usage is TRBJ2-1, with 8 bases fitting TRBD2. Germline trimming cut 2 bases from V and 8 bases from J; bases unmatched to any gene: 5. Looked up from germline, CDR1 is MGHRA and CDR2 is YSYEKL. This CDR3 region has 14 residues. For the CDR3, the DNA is TGCGCCAGCAGCCAAAATCCCGGGGGGGATGAGCAGTTCTTC. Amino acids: CASSQNPGGDEQFF.

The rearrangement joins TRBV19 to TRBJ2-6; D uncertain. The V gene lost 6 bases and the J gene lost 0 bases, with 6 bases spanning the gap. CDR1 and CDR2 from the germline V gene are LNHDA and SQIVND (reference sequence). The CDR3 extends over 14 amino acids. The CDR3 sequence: CASRWDSGANVLTF. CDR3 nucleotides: TGTGCCAGTAGGTGGGACTCTGGGGCCAACGTCCTGACTTTC.

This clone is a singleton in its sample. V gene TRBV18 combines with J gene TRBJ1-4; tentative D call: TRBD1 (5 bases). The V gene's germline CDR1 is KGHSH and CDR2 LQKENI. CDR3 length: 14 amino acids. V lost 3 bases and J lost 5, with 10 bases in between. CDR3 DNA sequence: TGTGCCAGCTCACCCCGGGACCCCAATGAAAAACTGTTTTTT. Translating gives CASSPRDPNEKLFF.

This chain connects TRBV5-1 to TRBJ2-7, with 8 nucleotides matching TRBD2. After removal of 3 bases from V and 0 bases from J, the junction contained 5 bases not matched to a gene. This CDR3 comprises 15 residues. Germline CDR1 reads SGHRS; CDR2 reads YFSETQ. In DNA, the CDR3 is TGCGCCAGCAGCTCGAGCGGGGGCTCCTCCTACGAGCAGTACTTC. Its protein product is CASSSSGGSSYEQYF.